This T cell receptor beta chain was profiled in a study of shared clonotypes between healthy human individuals. Using immunoSEQ multiplex PCR, the repertoire was profiled, and TCRdb retains in-frame clones only, with some absent. The sample has approximately 350,000 clones; 90% to 98% are singletons. The CDR3 is 15 residues long. Trimming pared 0 bases from V and 10 bases from J, leaving 15 bases between. CDR1 and CDR2 (germline): SEHNR, FQNEAQ (reference sequence). Sample: memory CD8+ T cells sorted from blood. Sample subset: CD45RO+ cells pooled with CCR7-negative TemRA cells. V gene TRBV7-9 combines with J gene TRBJ1-4; D gene uncertain. This receptor was obtained from a man aged 30 to 39 in good health. CDR3 sequence reads: CASSLAEHRGRKLFF. CDR3 bases: TGTGCCAGCAGCTTAGCGGAACACAGAGGTAGAAAACTGTTTTTT.